Below are 23 T cell receptor beta chains sequenced from a single sample in a study of blood T cells in healthy people across ages. A second about 7 to 11 cycle PCR used barcoded and J-beta primers. TCRdb used MiXCR to reprocess the 5' RACE reads, holding one entry per CDR3 protein. Found here are around 1,900,000 distinct CDR3 sequences, 30% to 40% of them singletons; the top ten hold roughly 23%. Sequencing was done on a sample of blood. The receptor set was obtained from a human donor in good health.

Ten or more counts support this clonotype. The V gene is TRBV6-4, the J gene TRBJ2-2; the D gene is possibly TRBD1 (6 bases). The ends were cut back, 2 bases at V and 2 bases at J, with 15 bases in the middle. The CDR3 is made up of 17 amino acids. The germline V gene encodes CDR1 MRHNA and CDR2 SNTAGT. As DNA, the CDR3 is TGTGCCAGCAGTGACGGCTTCGAGGGGGAAAACACCGGGGAGCTGTTTTTT. It translates to CASSDGFEGENTGELFF.

The chain has TRBV20-1 and TRBJ1-1; D is unclear. This CDR3 contains 12 residues. The germline V and J ends were trimmed by 6 bases and 4 bases, with 12 bases remaining between them. Germline assignment: CDR1 DFQATT and CDR2 SNEGSKA (reference sequence). CDR3 sequence reads: CSAARRGTEAFF. DNA of the CDR3: TGCAGTGCCGCCCGGCGCGGCACTGAAGCTTTCTTT.

The chain couples TRBV9 to TRBJ2-1, with a weak D call TRBD2 (6 bases). CDR1 is SGDLS and CDR2 is YYNGEE in the germline V gene. Trimming cost V 4 bases and J 2 bases, with 16 bases left between them. The CDR3 spans 16 residues. For the CDR3, the DNA is TGTGCCAGCAGCCTGGCGAAGGGACTGACCTACAATGAGCAGTTCTTC. The encoded protein is CASSLAKGLTYNEQFF.

The CDR3 bases are TGTGCCAGCAGCCAAGAGGTTAGGACGGTCTATGGCTACACCTTC. Translated, it gives CASSQEVRTVYGYTF. The chain recombines TRBV4-2 with TRBJ1-2, with D unresolved. Germline CDR1 and CDR2: LGHNA and YNFKEQ. This CDR3 has 15 residues. Trimming pared 0 bases from V and 4 bases from J, leaving 12 bases between.

This chain connects TRBV10-3 to TRBJ2-1, with D possibly matching TRBD1 (5 bases). Germline CDR1 reads ENHRY; CDR2 reads SYGVKD. V shed 4 bases and J shed 0 bases, with 16 bases lying between them. This CDR3 region has 17 residues. CDR3 bases: TGTGCCATCAGTGCCGGGTCCCAGGGCAGCTCCTACAATGAGCAGTTCTTC. Translated, it gives CAISAGSQGSSYNEQFF.

This chain uses TRBV2 with TRBJ1-1; a possible D gene is TRBD1 (5 bases). Germline V gene lookup returns CDR1 SNHLY and CDR2 FYNNEI. This CDR3 contains 14 residues. Trimming took 7 bases from V and 4 from J, leaving 16 bases between them. CDR3 DNA sequence: TGTGCCAGCACCCCGGGACGGACCTCCACTGAAGCTTTCTTT. This sequence encodes CASTPGRTSTEAFF.

CDR3 sequence reads: CASSQDGRPADTQYF. The CDR3 nucleotides read TGTGCCAGCAGCCAAGATGGACGTCCCGCAGATACGCAGTATTTT. The chain couples TRBV4-2 to TRBJ2-3; D remains unclear. Germline V lookup: CDR1 LGHNA, CDR2 YNFKEQ. Trimming shortened V by 0 bases and J by 4 bases, and 11 bases separated the two germline ends. The CDR3 is made up of 15 amino acids.

The sample holds a few counts of this clonotype. V is TRBV6-5 and J is TRBJ2-6; D is perhaps TRBD1 or TRBD2 (5 bases each). Trimming cost V 6 bases and J 0 bases, with 12 bases left between them. Germline-derived CDR1 and CDR2 are MNHEY and SVGAGI. The CDR3 runs to 16 residues. The CDR3 nucleotides read TGTGCCAGCAGCTCGGGACGGTACTCTGGGGCCAACGTCCTGACTTTC. As protein: CASSSGRYSGANVLTF.

This clonotype was recorded a few times. The chain carries TRBV7-2 and TRBJ1-5, with no clear D. Trimming shortened V by 1 base and J by 3 bases, and 7 bases separated the two germline ends. This CDR3 has 14 amino acids. CDR1 is SGHTA and CDR2 is FQGNSA in the germline V gene. This CDR3 reads CASSLVSANQPQHF. The CDR3 DNA reads as TGTGCCAGCAGCTTAGTATCGGCCAATCAGCCCCAGCATTTT.

This sequence joins TRBV5-1 and TRBJ2-7; TRBD2 might be the D (6 bases). The CDR3 length is 14 residues. The germline gives CDR1 SGHRS, CDR2 YFSETQ. Trimming took off 3 bases at V and 6 bases at J, with 16 bases between the two ends. DNA of the CDR3: TGCGCCAGCAGCTCTCAAACGGAGGGAGGCGAGCAGTACTTC. Protein: CASSSQTEGGEQYF.

This clonotype showed up many times. V is TRBV28 and J is TRBJ2-4; D ambiguous. V was clipped by 2 bases and J by 6 bases, with 8 bases between them. The germline CDR1 and CDR2 sequences are MDHEN and SYDVKM. This CDR3 is 13 amino acids long. The chain's CDR3 is CASSLGVPNIQYF. The CDR3 bases are TGTGCCAGCAGTTTAGGGGTTCCAAACATTCAGTACTTC.

The gene calls are TRBV7-2 and TRBJ2-1; tentatively, D is TRBD2 (6 bases). The CDR3 runs to 15 residues. V shed 4 bases and J shed 7 bases, with 17 bases lying between them. Germline assignment: CDR1 SGHTA and CDR2 FQGNSA. CDR3 loop: CASSSGLFLTNEQFF. CDR3 sequence (DNA): TGTGCCAGCAGCTCGGGACTCTTCCTTACGAATGAGCAGTTCTTC.

V gene TRBV15 combines with J gene TRBJ2-3; 12 positions agree with TRBD2. Germline V lookup: CDR1 LNHNV, CDR2 YYDKDF (reference sequence). CDR3 length: 17 amino acids. V lost 4 bases, J lost 2 bases, and 7 bases stayed unmatched. DNA of the CDR3: TGTGCCACCAGCACCTCCTCTAGCGGGGGGGCCACAGATACGCAGTATTTT. Protein sequence: CATSTSSSGGATDTQYF.

The sample holds a few counts of this clonotype. The CDR3 here is CASSPWRGAGEKLFF. The CDR3 DNA sequence: TGTGCCAGCAGCCCCTGGAGGGGGGCGGGAGAAAAACTGTTTTTT. The chain carries TRBV9 and TRBJ1-4, with a possible D match to TRBD1 (6 bases). CDR1 and CDR2 from the germline V gene are SGDLS and YYNGEE. The CDR3 spans 15 residues. Trimming shortened V by 4 bases and J by 8 bases, and 18 bases separated the two germline ends.

There are a few counts of this clonotype. The chain recombines TRBV12-3 or TRBV12-4 with TRBJ1-2, with D possibly TRBD1 on 5 matching bases. CDR3 length: 13 residues. V was shortened by 5 bases and J by 3 bases, with 10 bases between the two germline ends. The CDR3 DNA follows: TGTGCCAGCAGTGTTACAGGATACTATGGCTACACCTTC. Encoded protein: CASSVTGYYGYTF.

There are many counts of this clonotype. The chain combines TRBV7-2 with TRBJ1-6, with D perhaps matching TRBD1 (5 bases). This CDR3 is built from 15 residues. Per the germline V gene, CDR1 is SGHTA and CDR2 is FQGNSA. The V end was cut by 2 bases, the J end by 7 bases, with 12 bases between. Here the CDR3 reads CASSLSHRSNSPLHF. The CDR3 region has the DNA TGTGCCAGCAGCTTATCGCACAGGAGCAATTCACCCCTCCACTTT.

The chain joins TRBV5-1 to TRBJ2-1, with TRBD2 as a possible D gene (5 bases). Germline CDR1 is SGHRS and CDR2 is YFSETQ. Trimming stripped 0 bases from V and 6 bases from J, with 13 bases between. The CDR3 sequence is 15 residues long. The CDR3 DNA reads as TGCGCCAGCAGCTTGGCAGAACCGGGGATCAATGAGCAGTTCTTC. Its protein product is CASSLAEPGINEQFF.

This chain links TRBV29-1 with TRBJ2-4, with D possibly being TRBD1 or TRBD2 (5 bases each). With 4 bases removed from V and 6 bases from J, the gap between germline ends came to 13 bases. The CDR3 covers 13 residues. CDR1 and CDR2 from the germline V gene are SQVTM and ANQGSEA. The DNA of the CDR3 is TGCAGCGTTGTGGGCAGGGACCTAAACATTCAGTACTTC. It encodes CSVVGRDLNIQYF. The whole variable domain, remainder taken from reference TRBV29-1 and TRBJ2-4, is SAVISQKPSRDICQRGTSLTIQCQVDSQVTMMFWYRQQPGQSLTLIATANQGSEATYESGFVIDKFPISRPNLTFSTLTVSNMSPEDSSIYLCSVVGRDLNIQYFGAGTRLSVL.

The V call is TRBV4-3, the J call TRBJ2-1; 10 bases agree with TRBD2. V shed 0 bases, J shed 10 bases, and the junction held 9 bases outside the gene matches. The CDR3 sequence is 16 residues long. Germline values: CDR1 LGHNA, CDR2 YSLEER. This chain's CDR3 is CASSQDRTSGSYEQFF. The CDR3 DNA follows: TGCGCCAGCAGCCAAGACAGGACTAGCGGCTCCTACGAGCAGTTCTTC.

This clonotype has more than one count but fewer than ten. The chain employs TRBV12-3 or TRBV12-4 and TRBJ1-2; no clear D. Trimming left V 4 bases short and J 7 bases short, with 16 bases between. The CDR3 spans 14 residues. The CDR3 is CASSSPPNVGGYTF. CDR3 bases: TGTGCCAGCAGTTCGCCCCCGAATGTCGGTGGCTACACCTTC.

V and J are TRBV29-1 and TRBJ2-1; a possible D gene is TRBD1 (5 bases). CDR1 SQVTM and CDR2 ANQGSEA come from the germline V gene. Between the trimmed V and J ends, which lost 3 bases and 8 bases, there was a span of 11 bases. This CDR3 contains 12 residues. The CDR3 protein is CSVDWLGDEQFF. CDR3 nucleotides: TGCAGCGTTGATTGGCTAGGGGATGAGCAGTTCTTC.

This clonotype was observed a handful of times. The chain has TRBV28 and TRBJ2-3; D uncertain. V gave up 2 bases and J gave up 2 bases, with 8 bases separating them. Germline V lookup: CDR1 MDHEN, CDR2 SYDVKM. This CDR3 has 14 residues. The CDR3 nucleotides are TGTGCCAGCAGTTTAAACACCCTCACAGATACGCAGTATTTT. The encoded protein is CASSLNTLTDTQYF.

This clonotype appeared a few times. The J gene is TRBJ2-1, the V gene TRBV29-1; no reliable D call. The CDR3 contains 16 residues. Germline V lookup: CDR1 SQVTM, CDR2 ANQGSEA. V shed 7 bases and J shed 5 bases, with 24 bases lying between them. DNA for the CDR3: TGCAGCGGTCACACGGCGGCCGGAGACGCGCACAATGAGCAGTTCTTC. It encodes CSGHTAAGDAHNEQFF.